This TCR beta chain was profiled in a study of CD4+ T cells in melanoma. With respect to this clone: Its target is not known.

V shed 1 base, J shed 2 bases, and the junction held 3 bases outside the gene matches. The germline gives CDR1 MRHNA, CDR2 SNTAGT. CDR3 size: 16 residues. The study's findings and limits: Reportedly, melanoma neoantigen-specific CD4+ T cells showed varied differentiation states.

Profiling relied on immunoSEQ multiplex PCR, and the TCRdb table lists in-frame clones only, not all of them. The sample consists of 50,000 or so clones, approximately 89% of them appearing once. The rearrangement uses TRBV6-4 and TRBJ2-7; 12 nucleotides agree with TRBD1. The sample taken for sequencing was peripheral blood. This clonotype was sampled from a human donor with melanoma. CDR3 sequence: CASSDWDRGHTYEQYF. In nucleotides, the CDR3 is TGTGCCAGCAGTGACTGGGACAGGGGGCACACCTACGAGCAGTACTTC.